This is a list of T cell receptor beta chains from one sample in a study of blood T cell repertoires in COVID-19. TCRdb's copy holds only in-frame clones and misses some; the assay was immunoSEQ multiplex PCR. The sample lists fewer than 50,000 clones, approximately 94% occurring once. Material for sequencing was peripheral blood. The receptors stem from a man aged 45 to 65 with COVID-19, enrolled during active disease. CDR3s include the opening cysteine and the closing phenylalanine or tryptophan. Each record gives: D gene, J gene, V gene, clone size, CDR3 length, CDR3 protein, CDR3 DNA. D genes are given only for firm matches. Some rows mark clone size as missing; the rest say once, few, many or name a class of expanded clone.

D gene: TRBD1
J gene: TRBJ1-5
V gene: TRBV10-3
clone size: -
CDR3 length: 13
CDR3 protein: CAISRDSSQPQHF
CDR3 DNA: TGTGCCATCAGTCGGGACAGCTCGCAGCCCCAGCATTTT

D gene: -
J gene: TRBJ1-3
V gene: TRBV18
clone size: -
CDR3 length: 15
CDR3 protein: CASSPGSGTGNTIYF
CDR3 DNA: TGTGCCAGCTCACCGGGATCGGGAACTGGAAACACCATATATTTT

D gene: TRBD1
J gene: TRBJ2-7
V gene: TRBV9
clone size: -
CDR3 length: 18
CDR3 protein: CASSVGRTGGDLAGEQYF
CDR3 DNA: TGTGCCAGCAGCGTGGGACGGACAGGGGGCGATTTGGCAGGCGAGCAGTACTTC

D gene: -
J gene: TRBJ2-1
V gene: TRBV5-1
clone size: -
CDR3 length: 13
CDR3 protein: CASSLDYLNEQFF
CDR3 DNA: TGCGCCAGCAGCTTGGACTACCTAAATGAGCAGTTCTTC

D gene: TRBD2
J gene: TRBJ2-3
V gene: TRBV15
clone size: -
CDR3 length: 18
CDR3 protein: CATSRAGTSGTIGGTQYF
CDR3 DNA: TGTGCCACCAGCAGAGCTGGGACTAGCGGGACTATCGGTGGTACGCAGTATTTT

D gene: TRBD1
J gene: TRBJ1-1
V gene: TRBV14
clone size: -
CDR3 length: 15
CDR3 protein: CASSTYRGLNTEAFF
CDR3 DNA: TGTGCCAGCAGCACCTACAGGGGGTTGAACACTGAAGCTTTCTTT

D gene: TRBD1
J gene: TRBJ2-2
V gene: TRBV11-2
clone size: -
CDR3 length: 13
CDR3 protein: CASSSSPRGQLFF
CDR3 DNA: TGTGCCAGCAGCTCCTCCCCCAGGGGGCAGCTGTTTTTT

D gene: TRBD1
J gene: TRBJ1-4
V gene: TRBV3-1/TRBV3-2
clone size: few
CDR3 length: 14
CDR3 protein: CASSLRQGSEKLFF
CDR3 DNA: TGTGCCAGCAGCCTTCGACAGGGGAGTGAAAAACTGTTTTTT

D gene: -
J gene: TRBJ2-3
V gene: TRBV6-6
clone size: -
CDR3 length: 15
CDR3 protein: CASSYERVRTDTQYF
CDR3 DNA: TGTGCCAGCAGTTACGAGCGGGTACGCACAGATACGCAGTATTTT

D gene: -
J gene: TRBJ1-1
V gene: TRBV2
clone size: -
CDR3 length: 15
CDR3 protein: CASSERWGENTEAFF
CDR3 DNA: TGTGCCAGCAGTGAACGGTGGGGGGAGAACACTGAAGCTTTCTTT

D gene: TRBD1
J gene: TRBJ1-3
V gene: TRBV10-3
clone size: -
CDR3 length: 14
CDR3 protein: CATRSDRAGNTIYF
CDR3 DNA: TGTGCCACCCGCTCGGACAGGGCTGGAAACACCATATATTTT

D gene: -
J gene: TRBJ1-1
V gene: TRBV7-8
clone size: -
CDR3 length: 14
CDR3 protein: CASSSQGGDTEAFF
CDR3 DNA: TGTGCCAGCAGCTCCCAGGGTGGGGACACTGAAGCTTTCTTT

D gene: -
J gene: TRBJ2-7
V gene: TRBV5-1
clone size: -
CDR3 length: 14
CDR3 protein: CASSLDGTTYEQYF
CDR3 DNA: TGCGCCAGCAGTCTAGATGGGACAACCTACGAGCAGTACTTC

D gene: TRBD1
J gene: TRBJ1-5
V gene: TRBV4-3
clone size: once
CDR3 length: 15
CDR3 protein: CASSQEGGQGQPQHF
CDR3 DNA: TGCGCCAGCAGCCAAGAAGGGGGCCAAGGGCAGCCCCAGCATTTT

D gene: -
J gene: TRBJ2-7
V gene: TRBV13
clone size: -
CDR3 length: 13
CDR3 protein: CASSLGVTYEQYF
CDR3 DNA: TGTGCCAGCAGCTTGGGAGTCACCTACGAGCAGTACTTC

D gene: -
J gene: TRBJ2-6
V gene: TRBV7-3
clone size: -
CDR3 length: 16
CDR3 protein: CASTPAVGPGANVLTF
CDR3 DNA: TGTGCCAGCACACCCGCTGTGGGGCCTGGGGCCAACGTCCTGACTTTC

D gene: TRBD2
J gene: TRBJ2-1
V gene: TRBV5-4
clone size: -
CDR3 length: 15
CDR3 protein: CASSWTSGRENEQFF
CDR3 DNA: TGTGCCAGCAGCTGGACTAGCGGGAGGGAGAATGAGCAGTTCTTC

D gene: TRBD1
J gene: TRBJ1-5
V gene: TRBV5-1
clone size: -
CDR3 length: 14
CDR3 protein: CASSTGQGGQPQHF
CDR3 DNA: TGCGCCAGCAGCACCGGACAGGGAGGCCAGCCCCAGCATTTT

D gene: TRBD1
J gene: TRBJ2-1
V gene: TRBV7-2
clone size: -
CDR3 length: 15
CDR3 protein: CASSFGQGGGGEQFF
CDR3 DNA: TGTGCCAGCAGCTTCGGACAGGGGGGTGGAGGTGAGCAGTTCTTC

D gene: TRBD2
J gene: TRBJ2-1
V gene: TRBV7-6
clone size: -
CDR3 length: 19
CDR3 protein: CASSLVGLAGAGIRNEQFF
CDR3 DNA: TGTGCCAGCAGCTTAGTGGGACTAGCGGGAGCGGGTATAAGGAATGAGCAGTTCTTC

D gene: TRBD1
J gene: TRBJ2-7
V gene: TRBV2
clone size: once
CDR3 length: 14
CDR3 protein: CASSGQANQGEQYF
CDR3 DNA: TGTGCCAGCAGCGGACAGGCCAACCAAGGGGAGCAGTACTTC

D gene: TRBD1
J gene: TRBJ1-3
V gene: TRBV5-4
clone size: -
CDR3 length: 13
CDR3 protein: CASSFRDRDTIYF
CDR3 DNA: TGTGCCAGCAGCTTCCGGGACAGGGACACCATATATTTT

D gene: TRBD2
J gene: TRBJ2-7
V gene: TRBV5-5
clone size: -
CDR3 length: 15
CDR3 protein: CASSLDSGSSYEQYF
CDR3 DNA: TGTGCCAGCAGCTTGGATAGCGGGAGCTCCTACGAGCAGTACTTC

D gene: TRBD2
J gene: TRBJ2-1
V gene: TRBV19
clone size: -
CDR3 length: 13
CDR3 protein: CASSSLAGNEQFF
CDR3 DNA: TGTGCCAGTAGTTCACTAGCGGGGAATGAGCAGTTCTTC

D gene: TRBD2
J gene: TRBJ2-1
V gene: TRBV28
clone size: -
CDR3 length: 16
CDR3 protein: CASSPPSGSSYNEQFF
CDR3 DNA: TGTGCCAGCAGTCCCCCTAGCGGGAGTTCCTACAATGAGCAGTTCTTC

D gene: TRBD1
J gene: TRBJ1-2
V gene: TRBV7-2
clone size: -
CDR3 length: 13
CDR3 protein: CASSLQGAYGYTF
CDR3 DNA: TGTGCCAGCAGCTTACAGGGGGCCTATGGCTACACCTTC

D gene: TRBD1
J gene: TRBJ1-2
V gene: TRBV6-1
clone size: -
CDR3 length: 13
CDR3 protein: CASSEDRGQGYTF
CDR3 DNA: TGTGCCAGCAGTGAGGACAGGGGGCAGGGCTACACCTTC

D gene: TRBD2
J gene: TRBJ2-3
V gene: TRBV25-1
clone size: -
CDR3 length: 18
CDR3 protein: CASSDSGTSGKGTDTQYF
CDR3 DNA: TGTGCCAGCAGTGACTCCGGGACTAGCGGAAAAGGCACAGATACGCAGTATTTT

D gene: TRBD1
J gene: TRBJ1-1
V gene: TRBV6-5
clone size: once
CDR3 length: 15
CDR3 protein: CASSYPSGGRTEAFF
CDR3 DNA: TGTGCCAGCAGTTACCCTTCAGGGGGAAGGACTGAAGCTTTCTTT

D gene: TRBD1
J gene: TRBJ2-5
V gene: TRBV15
clone size: -
CDR3 length: 15
CDR3 protein: CATSTRTGGSETQYF
CDR3 DNA: TGTGCCACCAGCACACGGACAGGGGGGTCGGAGACCCAGTACTTC

D gene: TRBD2
J gene: TRBJ2-1
V gene: TRBV7-7
clone size: -
CDR3 length: 20
CDR3 protein: CASSLNGGAGAPSSYNEQFF
CDR3 DNA: TGTGCTAGCAGCTTAAATGGGGGAGCGGGAGCGCCGAGCTCCTACAATGAGCAGTTCTTC

D gene: TRBD2
J gene: TRBJ2-7
V gene: TRBV6-1
clone size: -
CDR3 length: 13
CDR3 protein: CASSEEGSGRGHF
CDR3 DNA: TGTGCCAGCAGTGAAGAGGGTAGCGGGAGGGGCCACTTC

D gene: -
J gene: TRBJ2-2
V gene: TRBV11-3
clone size: -
CDR3 length: 15
CDR3 protein: CASSLGGSLTGELFF
CDR3 DNA: TGTGCCAGCAGCTTAGGTGGCTCCCTCACCGGGGAGCTGTTTTTT

D gene: -
J gene: TRBJ1-5
V gene: TRBV4-2
clone size: -
CDR3 length: 14
CDR3 protein: CASSQAGQGEPQHF
CDR3 DNA: TGTGCCAGCAGCCAAGCCGGCCAGGGCGAGCCCCAGCATTTT

D gene: -
J gene: TRBJ2-7
V gene: TRBV12-3/TRBV12-4
clone size: -
CDR3 length: 13
CDR3 protein: CASRTLDEYEQYF
CDR3 DNA: TGTGCCAGCAGGACCCTAGACGAATACGAGCAGTACTTC

D gene: TRBD1
J gene: TRBJ1-6
V gene: TRBV5-1
clone size: -
CDR3 length: 15
CDR3 protein: CASSTDRGLDSPLHF
CDR3 DNA: TGCGCCAGCAGCACGGACAGGGGGCTGGATTCACCCCTCCACTTT

D gene: -
J gene: TRBJ2-7
V gene: TRBV29-1
clone size: -
CDR3 length: 12
CDR3 protein: CSVLDSTYEQYF
CDR3 DNA: TGCAGCGTTCTCGACAGTACCTACGAGCAGTACTTC

D gene: -
J gene: TRBJ2-1
V gene: TRBV20-1
clone size: -
CDR3 length: 16
CDR3 protein: CSASSPPPTVDNEQFF
CDR3 DNA: TGCAGTGCTAGTTCCCCCCCGCCGACAGTAGACAATGAGCAGTTCTTC

D gene: -
J gene: TRBJ2-7
V gene: TRBV7-9
clone size: -
CDR3 length: 15
CDR3 protein: CASSLVASDAYEQYF
CDR3 DNA: TGTGCCAGCAGCTTAGTCGCCAGCGACGCCTACGAGCAGTACTTC

D gene: TRBD1
J gene: TRBJ2-7
V gene: TRBV27
clone size: once
CDR3 length: 14
CDR3 protein: CASHPQGAVYEQYF
CDR3 DNA: TGTGCCAGCCATCCACAGGGGGCTGTGTACGAGCAGTACTTC

D gene: TRBD2
J gene: TRBJ2-3
V gene: TRBV9
clone size: -
CDR3 length: 14
CDR3 protein: CASSVGGSTDTQYF
CDR3 DNA: TGTGCCAGCAGCGTCGGGGGGAGCACAGATACGCAGTATTTT

D gene: TRBD2
J gene: TRBJ2-1
V gene: TRBV9
clone size: -
CDR3 length: 15
CDR3 protein: CASSVRTSGWYEQFF
CDR3 DNA: TGTGCCAGCAGCGTCCGGACTAGCGGGTGGTATGAGCAGTTCTTC

D gene: -
J gene: TRBJ2-1
V gene: TRBV10-3
clone size: -
CDR3 length: 12
CDR3 protein: CAISEHRGEQFF
CDR3 DNA: TGTGCCATCAGCGAACACCGGGGAGAGCAGTTCTTC

D gene: -
J gene: TRBJ2-5
V gene: TRBV7-2
clone size: -
CDR3 length: 13
CDR3 protein: CASSPIREETQYF
CDR3 DNA: TGTGCCAGCAGCCCGATCCGGGAAGAGACCCAGTACTTC

D gene: -
J gene: TRBJ2-2
V gene: TRBV2
clone size: -
CDR3 length: 14
CDR3 protein: CASTGDFLSGELFF
CDR3 DNA: TGTGCCAGCACCGGGGACTTCTTGAGCGGGGAGCTGTTTTTT

D gene: -
J gene: TRBJ1-2
V gene: TRBV12-3/TRBV12-4
clone size: -
CDR3 length: 12
CDR3 protein: CASSLALNGYTF
CDR3 DNA: TGTGCCAGCAGTTTAGCCCTAAACGGCTACACCTTC

D gene: -
J gene: TRBJ1-5
V gene: TRBV28
clone size: -
CDR3 length: 12
CDR3 protein: CASSYTGQPQHF
CDR3 DNA: TGTGCCAGCAGTTATACGGGGCAGCCCCAGCATTTT

D gene: TRBD2
J gene: TRBJ2-7
V gene: TRBV29-1
clone size: -
CDR3 length: 14
CDR3 protein: CSALTSGRLHEQYF
CDR3 DNA: TGCAGCGCTCTGACTAGCGGGAGGCTCCACGAGCAGTACTTC

D gene: TRBD2
J gene: TRBJ2-7
V gene: TRBV28
clone size: -
CDR3 length: 16
CDR3 protein: CASTMNPGGVGYEQYF
CDR3 DNA: TGTGCCAGCACCATGAACCCGGGGGGGGTAGGATACGAGCAGTACTTC

D gene: -
J gene: TRBJ1-1
V gene: TRBV11-2
clone size: -
CDR3 length: 14
CDR3 protein: CASSRGGADTEAFF
CDR3 DNA: TGTGCCAGCAGCAGAGGGGGGGCTGACACTGAAGCTTTCTTT

D gene: -
J gene: TRBJ1-1
V gene: TRBV5-6
clone size: few
CDR3 length: 14
CDR3 protein: CASSRVGVNTEAFF
CDR3 DNA: TGTGCCAGCAGCAGGGTGGGAGTGAACACTGAAGCTTTCTTT